This is a list of T cell receptor beta chains from one sample in a study of glioma-infiltrating T cells. MiXCR, run by TCRdb on the multiplex PCR reads, gives a single entry per CDR3 protein. The repertoire holds about 190,000 distinct CDR3 sequences, with roughly a third as singletons. Sequencing was done on a sample of glioma tissue, nonneoplastic brain tissue, or PBMCs (not recorded which). These receptors all come from a human donor with low-grade glioma or glioblastoma, undergoing nonglioma brain surgery, or in good health (not recorded which). Both conserved end residues are part of each CDR3. A D gene is named only where the DNA matches it firmly. The listing skips clone size in some rows; elsewhere it reads once, few, many or a size class.

many	TRBV27	TRBJ2-5	-	CASSLNGKQETQYF	TGTGCCAGCAGTTTAAACGGGAAACAAGAGACCCAGTACTTC
-	TRBV27	TRBJ1-6	-	CARIWGDSPLPF	TGTGCCCGCATTTGGGGAGATTCCCCCCTACCCTTT
many	TRBV3-1	TRBJ2-3	-	CASSSPDTQYF	TGTGCCAGCAGCTCACCAGATACGCAGTATTTT
many	TRBV18	TRBJ2-7	-	CASSPPARRGSYEQYF	TGTGCCAGCTCACCACCGGCGAGACGGGGATCCTACGAGCAGTACTTC
-	TRBV27	TRBJ2-1	TRBD2	CASSLYAGVKYNEQFF	TGTGCCAGCAGTTTATATGCGGGAGTGAAATACAATGAGCAGTTCTTC
many	TRBV6-2/TRBV6-3	TRBJ2-7	TRBD1	CASSPRDRDSEQYF	TGTGCCAGCAGTCCCCGGGACAGGGACTCCGAGCAGTACTTC
many	TRBV7-9	TRBJ2-3	TRBD2	CASSLGLAGVVATDTQYF	TGTGCCAGCAGTTTAGGACTAGCGGGAGTTGTAGCAACAGATACGCAGTATTTT
many	TRBV15	TRBJ1-2	-	CATTSGSSYGYTF	TGTGCCACCACTTCGGGCAGCTCCTATGGCTACACCTTC
-	TRBV27	TRBJ2-5	-	CASSSRDNPQETQYF	TGTGCCAGCAGTTCCAGGGATAACCCGCAAGAGACGCAGTACTTC
many	TRBV28	TRBJ2-7	-	CASSSGTRYEQYF	TGTGCCAGCAGTTCTGGGACTCGTTACGAGCAGTACTTC
many	TRBV27	TRBJ2-7	TRBD2	CASSSHSLAGTYEQYF	TGTGCCAGCAGTTCCCACTCTTTAGCGGGGACGTACGAGCAGTACTTC
-	TRBV20-1	TRBJ2-7	TRBD2	CSARVRTSGSIYEQYF	TGCAGTGCTAGAGTCAGGACTAGCGGGAGTATCTACGAGCAGTACTTC
-	TRBV19	TRBJ1-6	-	CASTATENSPLHF	TGTGCCAGTACCGCGACTGAGAATTCACCCCTCCACTTT
many	TRBV27	TRBJ2-1	TRBD2	CASSRLAGVDEQFF	TGTGCCAGCAGTCGACTAGCGGGAGTGGACGAGCAGTTCTTC
-	TRBV3-1	TRBJ2-7	TRBD2	CASSQDMSGSYEQYF	TGTGCCAGCAGCCAAGATATGAGCGGGAGTTACGAGCAGTACTTC
many	TRBV7-2	TRBJ2-3	-	CASRSKNGPSTDTQYF	TGTGCCAGCAGGTCCAAAAACGGACCTAGCACAGATACGCAGTATTTT
many	TRBV27	TRBJ2-7	TRBD2	CASSPGGKTYEQYF	TGTGCCAGCAGCCCCGGGGGGAAGACCTACGAGCAGTACTTC
-	TRBV19	TRBJ1-1	-	CASSIIGGNTEAFF	TGTGCCAGTAGTATAATAGGAGGGAACACTGAAGCTTTCTTT
-	TRBV12-3/TRBV12-4	TRBJ2-7	-	CASSLVTYYEQYF	TGTGCCAGCAGTTTAGTGACCTACTACGAGCAGTACTTC
-	TRBV9	TRBJ2-2	TRBD1	CASSVGTGFGELFF	TGTGCCAGCAGCGTAGGGACAGGGTTCGGGGAGCTGTTTTTT
many	TRBV4-3	TRBJ2-1	TRBD1	CASSPGQGAGNEQFF	TGCGCCAGCAGCCCGGGACAGGGGGCTGGCAATGAGCAGTTCTTC
many	TRBV6-1	TRBJ2-7	-	CASSPWGPYEQYF	TGTGCCAGCAGTCCATGGGGGCCTTACGAGCAGTACTTC
-	TRBV3-1	TRBJ2-1	TRBD2	CASSQGLTSGRGNEQFF	TGTGCCAGCAGCCAAGGGCTGACTAGCGGGAGAGGCAATGAGCAGTTCTTC
many	TRBV14	TRBJ1-2	-	CASSQGVSRFYGYTF	TGTGCCAGCAGCCAAGGAGTCTCGCGCTTCTATGGCTACACCTTC
-	TRBV19	TRBJ1-6	TRBD1	CATKRTGTYNSPLHF	TGTGCCACCAAGAGGACAGGGACTTATAATTCACCCCTCCACTTT
-	TRBV7-2	TRBJ2-5	TRBD2	CASSLGTSGRETQYF	TGTGCCAGCAGCTTGGGGACTAGCGGGAGGGAGACCCAGTACTTC
-	TRBV27	TRBJ2-1	TRBD2	CAGRSFSGANEQFF	TGCGCCGGCAGGTCCTTTAGCGGGGCGAATGAGCAGTTCTTC
many	TRBV20-1	TRBJ2-1	-	CSARDLSNEQFF	TGCAGTGCTAGAGATCTCTCCAATGAGCAGTTCTTC
many	TRBV2	TRBJ2-1	-	CASSELSNTYNEQFF	TGTGCCAGCAGTGAACTCTCGAATACCTACAATGAGCAGTTCTTC
many	TRBV6-2/TRBV6-3	TRBJ2-1	-	CASRSIMQSYNEQFF	TGTGCCAGCAGGTCGATAATGCAATCCTACAATGAGCAGTTCTTC
-	TRBV27	TRBJ2-4	-	CASSLTGTSGTIQYF	TGTGCCAGCAGCTTGACCGGGACATCGGGGACCATTCAGTACTTC
-	TRBV9	TRBJ1-4	TRBD1	CASSLTGAHEKLFF	TGTGCCAGCAGCCTGACAGGGGCGCACGAAAAACTGTTTTTT
-	TRBV27	TRBJ2-3	TRBD1	CASSFGQGLLDTQYF	TGTGCCAGCAGTTTTGGACAGGGGTTGTTAGATACGCAGTATTTT
many	TRBV7-2	TRBJ2-3	TRBD2	CASSLRLAGVSHRDTQYF	TGTGCCAGCAGCTTACGACTAGCGGGAGTTAGTCACAGAGATACGCAGTATTTT
-	TRBV20-1	TRBJ2-7	TRBD2	CSASPGTSGRGEQYF	TGCAGTGCTAGCCCCGGGACTAGCGGGAGAGGCGAGCAGTACTTC
many	TRBV6-2/TRBV6-3	TRBJ1-2	TRBD1	CASSLDRASYTF	TGTGCCAGCAGTCTGGACAGGGCGAGCTACACCTTC
many	TRBV6-1	TRBJ2-1	TRBD2	CASSAPPSGSSYNEQFF	TGTGCCAGCAGTGCCCCCCCTAGCGGGAGCTCCTACAATGAGCAGTTCTTC
few	TRBV19	TRBJ2-5	-	CASSIKTGTYQETQYF	TGTGCCAGTAGTATAAAGACAGGAACTTACCAAGAGACCCAGTACTTC
few	TRBV19	TRBJ1-4	TRBD1	CASSIPGTGGEKLFF	TGTGCCAGTAGTATTCCTGGGACAGGAGGCGAAAAACTGTTTTTT
many	TRBV4-3	TRBJ2-7	TRBD2	CASSQDRGGYEQYF	TGCGCCAGCAGCCAAGACCGGGGGGGGTACGAGCAGTACTTC
-	TRBV29-1	TRBJ1-1	TRBD1	CSVVGQVNTEAFF	TGCAGCGTGGTCGGACAGGTGAACACTGAAGCTTTCTTT
few	TRBV7-4	TRBJ1-1	-	CASSLEGMGQRNTEAFF	TGTGCCAGCAGCTTAGAGGGTATGGGGCAGAGGAACACTGAAGCTTTCTTT
many	TRBV28	TRBJ2-7	TRBD2	CASSLPLAGGSYEQYF	TGTGCCAGCAGTTTACCCCTAGCGGGGGGCTCCTACGAGCAGTACTTC
few	TRBV12-5	TRBJ2-5	-	CASGLGLGKETQYF	TGTGCTAGTGGTTTGGGACTAGGGAAAGAGACCCAGTACTTC
many	TRBV2	TRBJ2-5	-	CASRGQSRETQYF	TGTGCCAGCAGAGGACAGTCTCGAGAGACCCAGTACTTC
-	TRBV28	TRBJ1-1	-	CASSLEGYTEDFF	TGTGCCAGCAGTTTGGAAGGGTACACTGAAGATTTCTTT
many	TRBV10-2	TRBJ1-5	-	CASSDDTAGVQPQHF	TGCGCCAGCAGTGATGACACAGCGGGTGTACAGCCCCAGCATTTT
-	TRBV27	TRBJ2-7	-	CASSGPYEQYF	TGTGCCAGCAGCGGTCCCTACGAGCAGTACTTC
many	TRBV15	TRBJ2-1	TRBD1	CATSRGQGILSNEQFF	TGTGCCACCAGCAGAGGACAGGGGATATTATCCAATGAGCAGTTCTTC
-	TRBV20-1	TRBJ1-6	-	CSARIGSRGPLHF	TGCAGTGCTAGAATTGGCAGCAGAGGTCCCCTCCACTTT
many	TRBV6-2/TRBV6-3	TRBJ2-1	TRBD2	CASSWVGLAGGPEQFF	TGTGCCAGCAGTTGGGTGGGACTAGCGGGAGGGCCCGAGCAGTTCTTC
many	TRBV19	TRBJ2-2	TRBD1	CATQRTGQTELFF	TGTGCCACCCAAAGGACAGGACAAACCGAGCTGTTTTTT
-	TRBV12-3/TRBV12-4	TRBJ2-5	TRBD1	CASSRQGVPPGTQYF	TGTGCCAGCAGCAGACAGGGGGTGCCTCCAGGGACCCAGTACTTC
many	TRBV25-1	TRBJ2-7	-	CASSKGFYEQYF	TGTGCCAGCAGTAAGGGATTTTACGAGCAGTACTTC
many	TRBV2	TRBJ2-1	-	CASVGLAGTYNEQFF	TGTGCCAGCGTGGGTTTGGCGGGAACTTACAATGAGCAGTTCTTC
many	TRBV24-1	TRBJ2-1	TRBD2	CATSDSRLAGVNEQFF	TGTGCCACCAGTGATTCACGACTAGCGGGAGTTAATGAGCAGTTCTTC